This T cell receptor beta chain was captured by sequencing in a study of blood T cells in healthy people across ages. This clonotype appeared a few times. The V gene's germline CDR1 is SGHKS and CDR2 YYEKEE (reference sequence). The germline V and J ends were trimmed by 0 bases and 6 bases, with 13 bases remaining between them. This CDR3 has 15 amino acids. Through a sample-barcoded 5' primer and a J-beta primer mix, a second PCR was run for roughly 6 to 11 cycles. In TCRdb, the 5' RACE reads were re-called with MiXCR into one record per CDR3 protein. Seen here are roughly 1,100,000 distinct CDR3 sequences, approximately 25% observed once, and the top ten hold around 0.75%. The same data also contributed to another study, on T cells of mothers and their children.

Sequenced: blood. This sequence joins TRBV5-5 and TRBJ1-5, with unresolved D. The sequence was obtained from a girl aged 2-10 years in good health. CDR3 in DNA: TGTGCCAGCAGCTTGGAGGAGCGCCGGGGTCAGCCCCAGCATTTT. Protein: CASSLEERRGQPQHF.